The 3 T cell receptor beta chains below all came from one sample that was sequenced in a study of T cell responses to AZD1222 COVID-19 vaccine. The method was immunoSEQ multiplex PCR; TCRdb's version includes in-frame clones alone and lacks a portion of them. The table has around 130,000 clones, 80% to 95% seen once; the top ten hold 4%. Sequences were derived from peripheral blood, sampled 28 days after the second AZD1222 dose. All receptors derive from an adult who received the AZD1222 COVID-19 vaccine.

The rearrangement joins TRBV21-1 to TRBJ1-5; the DNA was not used to check the table's D call, TRBD1. TRBV21-1 is assigned pseudogene status. The CDR3 sequence is 16 residues long. Here the CDR3 DNA reads TGTGCCAGCAGCAAAGTGTTCAGGGGGAGCAATCAGCCCCAGCATTTT. Translation gives CASSKVFRGSNQPQHF.

The chain recombines TRBV2 with TRBJ1-4; D is perhaps TRBD1 (6 bases). Trimming left V 4 bases short and J 5 bases short, with 11 bases between. The CDR3 contains 14 residues. Germline V gene sequence: CDR1 SNHLY, CDR2 FYNNEI. The CDR3 region is CASSGRRGNEKLFF. The CDR3 DNA is TGTGCCAGCAGTGGGCGGAGGGGGAATGAAAAACTGTTTTTT. Using reference TRBV2 and TRBJ1-4 for the parts outside the CDR3, the full variable domain is EPEVTQTPSHQVTQMGQEVILRCVPISNHLYFYWYRQILGQKVEFLVSFYNNEISEKSEIFDDQFSVERPDGSNFTLKIRSTKLEDSAMYFCASSGRRGNEKLFFGSGTQLSVL.

This rearrangement joins TRBV27 to TRBJ2-5, with D uncertain. The germline gives CDR1 MNHEY, CDR2 SMNVEV (reference sequence). V was trimmed by 0 bases and J by 3 bases, leaving 11 bases between them. The CDR3 is 15 residues long. CDR3 coding DNA: TGTGCCAGCAGTTTATCGATGGTCTGGAAAGAGACCCAGTACTTC. Protein sequence: CASSLSMVWKETQYF.